A selection of T cell receptor beta chains follows, all from one sample in a study of blood T cell repertoires in COVID-19. Sequencing used immunoSEQ multiplex PCR; TCRdb keeps in-frame clones, though not all of them. The sample holds roughly 200,000 clones, 82% seen once. Sequenced input: peripheral blood. The source is a woman aged 80 or over with COVID-19, enrolled during active disease. CDR3s include the opening cysteine and the closing phenylalanine or tryptophan. The D gene is left open where the match is weak. A clone size is listed for some rows: how often the clone was seen (once, few, many), or a class if it is expanded.

j_call: TRBJ2-5; d_call: TRBD2; v_call: TRBV4-1; clone_size: NA; cdr3_aa: CASSHLIAGANQETQYF; cdr3_nt: TGCGCCAGCAGCCATCTCATAGCGGGAGCAAACCAAGAGACCCAGTACTTC
j_call: TRBJ2-1; d_call: NA; v_call: TRBV9; clone_size: NA; cdr3_aa: CASSVNRGSYNEQFF; cdr3_nt: TGTGCCAGCAGCGTAAATCGGGGGTCCTACAATGAGCAGTTCTTC
j_call: TRBJ2-2; d_call: NA; v_call: TRBV10-3; clone_size: NA; cdr3_aa: CAISEYGGGRRLFF; cdr3_nt: TGTGCCATCAGTGAGTATGGCGGCGGTAGACGGCTGTTTTTT
j_call: TRBJ1-5; d_call: NA; v_call: TRBV21-1; clone_size: NA; cdr3_aa: CASSKVAENQPQHF; cdr3_nt: TGTGCCAGCAGCAAAGTCGCGGAAAATCAGCCCCAGCATTTT
j_call: TRBJ1-2; d_call: TRBD1; v_call: TRBV15; clone_size: once; cdr3_aa: CATSRGQGNYGYTF; cdr3_nt: TGTGCCACCAGCAGAGGACAGGGGAACTATGGCTACACCTTC
j_call: TRBJ1-2; d_call: TRBD1; v_call: TRBV7-3; clone_size: NA; cdr3_aa: CASSLMAGGDYGYTF; cdr3_nt: TGTGCCAGCAGCTTAATGGCAGGGGGAGACTATGGCTACACCTTC
j_call: TRBJ1-6; d_call: TRBD1; v_call: TRBV9; clone_size: NA; cdr3_aa: CASSATTGQATLHF; cdr3_nt: TGTGCCAGCAGCGCCACGACAGGGCAGGCCACCCTCCACTTT
j_call: TRBJ2-5; d_call: NA; v_call: TRBV5-6; clone_size: NA; cdr3_aa: CASSRRRGRLETQYF; cdr3_nt: TGTGCCAGCAGCCGTCGGAGGGGGCGCTTAGAGACCCAGTACTTC
j_call: TRBJ2-5; d_call: TRBD1; v_call: TRBV30; clone_size: NA; cdr3_aa: CAWSAGTDSTQYF; cdr3_nt: TGTGCCTGGAGTGCCGGGACAGACTCTACCCAGTACTTC
j_call: TRBJ1-4; d_call: NA; v_call: TRBV5-4; clone_size: NA; cdr3_aa: CASSLREGGEKLFF; cdr3_nt: TGTGCCAGCAGCCTCAGGGAGGGGGGCGAAAAACTGTTTTTT